The 13 T cell receptor beta chains in this list originate from one sample, sequenced in a study of T cell responses to AZD1222 COVID-19 vaccine. The data were produced by immunoSEQ multiplex PCR, yet TCRdb's version contains in-frame clones alone and is incomplete. Of around 140,000 clones in the sample, 70% to 90% were seen once. The material was peripheral blood, obtained 28 days after the second dose of the MenACWY control vaccine. All receptors come from an adult who received the MenACWY meningococcal vaccine as a control.

The chain is built from TRBV6-1 and TRBJ2-3; 10 bases are shared with TRBD1. The V segment lost 6 bases and the J segment 4 bases; nucleotides outside the gene matches: 10. The CDR3 covers 16 residues. Looked up from germline, CDR1 is MNHNS and CDR2 is SASEGT. CDR3 sequence reads: CASSEFATGGPDTQYF. CDR3 DNA sequence: TGTGCCAGCAGCGAATTCGCGACAGGGGGCCCAGATACGCAGTATTTT.

The V call is TRBV11-1, the J call TRBJ2-3; perhaps TRBD2 as D (5 bases). The CDR3 has 13 residues. CDR1 and CDR2 (germline): SGHAT, FQDESV (reference sequence). The V and J ends lost 6 bases and 5 bases respectively, with 12 bases between them. CDR3: CASSSHRGDTQYF. The CDR3 DNA reads as TGTGCCAGCAGTTCACACCGGGGAGATACGCAGTATTTT.

This clone showed up just a few times. The chain carries TRBV21-1 and TRBJ1-2. TRBV21-1 is designated a pseudogene. This CDR3 is 12 amino acids long. CDR3 DNA: TGTGCCAGCATCGGGGTTGATCGCGGCTACACCTTC. It codes for CASIGVDRGYTF.

The chain has TRBV5-1 and TRBJ2-6; D is uncertain. V was cut by 0 bases and J by 0 bases, with 4 bases left in between. CDR3 length: 15 amino acids. Germline V lookup: CDR1 SGHRS, CDR2 YFSETQ. The CDR3 nucleotides are TGCGCCAGCAGCTTGGCACTCTCTGGGGCCAACGTCCTGACTTTC. Translating it yields CASSLALSGANVLTF.

The V gene is TRBV6-2 or TRBV6-3, the J gene TRBJ2-1, with 10 bases aligning to TRBD2. From germline, CDR1 is MNHEY and CDR2 SVGEGT. CDR3 length: 15 amino acids. V was pared by 2 bases and J by 9 bases, with 7 bases of the junction left unmatched. CDR3 protein: CASSYRSSGSGEQFF. Written as DNA, the CDR3 is TGTGCCAGCAGTTACCGGTCTAGCGGGAGTGGTGAGCAGTTCTTC.

This clone occurred once. The chain joins TRBV7-9 to TRBJ2-1, with D perhaps matching TRBD1 (5 bases). The V end was cut by 5 bases, the J end by 10 bases, with 12 bases between. This CDR3 contains 12 residues. Germline CDR1 SEHNR, CDR2 FQNEAQ (reference sequence). In DNA form, the CDR3 reads TGTGCCAGCAGCCTCGTCCGACAGGAGCAGTTCTTC. Amino acids: CASSLVRQEQFF.

To note about this clone: Mismatch with germline at one junction end may stem from a read error. The genes are TRBV7-7 and TRBJ2-2; D is perhaps TRBD1 (5 bases). This CDR3 comprises 14 residues. The germline V gene has CDR1 SSHAT and CDR2 FNYEAQ (reference sequence). The CDR3 bases are TGTGCTAGCAGCTTCGACAGACAAACCGGGGAGCTGTTTTTT. Translated, it gives CASSFDRQTGELFF. Full variable domain (outside the CDR3, taken from reference TRBV7-7 and TRBJ2-2): GAGVSQSPRYKVTKRGQDVTLRCDPISSHATLYWYQQALGQGPEFLTYFNYEAQPDKSGLPSDRFSAERPEGSISTLTIQRTEQRDSAMYRCASSFDRQTGELFFGEGSRLTVL.

This clone has a handful of counts. The sample contains more than one DNA sequence encoding this CDR3. V is TRBV5-1 and J is TRBJ1-1, with D possibly matching TRBD1 (6 bases). The CDR3 extends over 16 amino acids. Germline V gene lookup returns CDR1 SGHRS and CDR2 YFSETQ. The germline V and J ends were trimmed by 2 bases and 0 bases, with 14 bases remaining between them. Here the CDR3 reads CASSLQGGGLNTEAFF. The DNA for the CDR3 is TGCGCCAGCAGCTTACAGGGAGGGGGGCTGAACACTGAAGCTTTCTTT.

The chain is built from TRBV18 and TRBJ2-7, with 7 bases that match TRBD1. From germline, CDR1 is KGHSH and CDR2 LQKENI. The J segment lost 8 bases and the V segment lost 6 bases, leaving 10 bases of the junction unmatched. This CDR3 is built from 13 residues. The CDR3 DNA is TGTGCCAGCTCCTCGGACAGGCTACCGCAGCAGTACTTC. It translates to CASSSDRLPQQYF.

The chain carries TRBV5-1 and TRBJ1-1; D may be TRBD1 (5 bases). The germline V and J ends were trimmed by 0 bases and 4 bases, with 7 bases remaining between them. This CDR3 contains 13 residues. Germline V gives CDR1 SGHRS, CDR2 YFSETQ. The CDR3 nucleotides are TGCGCCAGCAGCTTGGGAGGGACCACTGAAGCTTTCTTT. It specifies CASSLGGTTEAFF.

The CDR3 bases are TGTGCCAGCAGCTTAACAGGGGGCTCTGGAAACACCATATATTTT. It translates to CASSLTGGSGNTIYF. V is TRBV7-2 and J is TRBJ1-3; 8 nucleotides align to TRBD1. Trimming removed 2 bases from V and 0 bases from J; junction bases left unmatched: 0. Germline-derived CDR1 and CDR2 are SGHTA and FQGNSA. The CDR3 is 15 residues long.

The chain uses TRBV6-4 and TRBJ2-2; no firm D call. The CDR3 sequence is 16 residues long. The V end was cut by 7 bases, the J end by 1 base, with 16 bases between. Germline-derived CDR1 and CDR2 are MRHNA and SNTAGT. Here the CDR3 DNA reads TGTGCCAGCACCCCCCCCGTGGTCCTGAACACCGGGGAGCTGTTTTTT. This gives the protein CASTPPVVLNTGELFF.

V and J are TRBV9 and TRBJ1-2; tentatively, D is TRBD1 (6 bases). Trimming left V 6 bases short and J 4 bases short, with 16 bases between. CDR3 length: 14 amino acids. Germline V lookup: CDR1 SGDLS, CDR2 YYNGEE. CDR3 DNA: TGTGCCAGCAACCCACCGGGACAAGCCTATGGCTACACCTTC. It is translated as CASNPPGQAYGYTF.